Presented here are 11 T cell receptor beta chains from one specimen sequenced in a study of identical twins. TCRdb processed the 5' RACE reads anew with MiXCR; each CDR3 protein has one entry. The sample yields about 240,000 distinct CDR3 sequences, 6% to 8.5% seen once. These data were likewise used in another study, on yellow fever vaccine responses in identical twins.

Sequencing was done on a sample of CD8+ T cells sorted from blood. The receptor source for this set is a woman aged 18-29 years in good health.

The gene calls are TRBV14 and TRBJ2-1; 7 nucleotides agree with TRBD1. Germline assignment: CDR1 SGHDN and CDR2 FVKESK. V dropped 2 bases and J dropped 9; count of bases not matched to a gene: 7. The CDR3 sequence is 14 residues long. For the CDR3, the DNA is TGTGCCAGCAGCCAACCTGACAGGGCGGCTGAGCAGTTCTTC. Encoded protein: CASSQPDRAAEQFF. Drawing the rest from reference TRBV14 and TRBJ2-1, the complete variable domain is EAGVTQFPSHSVIEKGQTVTLRCDPISGHDNLYWYRRVMGKEIKFLLHFVKESKQDESGMPNNRFLAERTGGTYSTLKVQPAELEDSGVYFCASSQPDRAAEQFFGPGTRLTVL.

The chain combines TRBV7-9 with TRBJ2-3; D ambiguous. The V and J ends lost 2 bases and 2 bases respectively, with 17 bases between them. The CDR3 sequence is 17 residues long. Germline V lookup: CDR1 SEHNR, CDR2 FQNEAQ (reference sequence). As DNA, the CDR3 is TGTGCCAGCAGCTTAAACGATAACCAAATATTCACAGATACGCAGTATTTT. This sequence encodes CASSLNDNQIFTDTQYF.

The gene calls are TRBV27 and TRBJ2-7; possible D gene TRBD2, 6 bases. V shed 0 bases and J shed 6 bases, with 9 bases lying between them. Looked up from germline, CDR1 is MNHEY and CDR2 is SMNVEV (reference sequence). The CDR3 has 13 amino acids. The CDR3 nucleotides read TGTGCCAGCAGTTTATCGGCCGGGGGCGAGCAGTACTTC. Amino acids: CASSLSAGGEQYF.

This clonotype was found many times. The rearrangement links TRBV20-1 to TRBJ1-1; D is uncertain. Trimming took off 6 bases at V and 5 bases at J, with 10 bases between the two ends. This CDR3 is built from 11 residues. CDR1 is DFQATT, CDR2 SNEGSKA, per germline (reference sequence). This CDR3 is CSAPTVTEAFF. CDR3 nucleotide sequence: TGCAGTGCCCCCACGGTTACTGAAGCTTTCTTT.

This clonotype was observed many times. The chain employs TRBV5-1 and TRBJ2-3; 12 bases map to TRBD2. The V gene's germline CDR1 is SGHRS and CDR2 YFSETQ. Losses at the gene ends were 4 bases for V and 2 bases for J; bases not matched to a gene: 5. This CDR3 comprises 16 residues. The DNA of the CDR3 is TGCGCCAGCAGCCGCGGACTAGCGGGGTCCACAGATACGCAGTATTTT. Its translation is CASSRGLAGSTDTQYF. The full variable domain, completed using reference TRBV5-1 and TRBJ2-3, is KAGVTQTPRYLIKTRGQQVTLSCSPISGHRSVSWYQQTPGQGLQFLFEYFSETQRNKGNFPGRFSGRQFSNSRSEMNVSTLELGDSALYLCASSRGLAGSTDTQYFGPGTRLTVL.

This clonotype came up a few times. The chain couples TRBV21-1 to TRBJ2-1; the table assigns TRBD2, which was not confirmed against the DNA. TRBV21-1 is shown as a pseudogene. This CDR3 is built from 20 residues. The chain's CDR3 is CASSKAHHSSGSSLRNEQFF. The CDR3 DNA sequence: TGTGCCAGCAGCAAAGCGCATCACAGTAGCGGGAGCAGCCTGAGGAATGAGCAGTTCTTC.

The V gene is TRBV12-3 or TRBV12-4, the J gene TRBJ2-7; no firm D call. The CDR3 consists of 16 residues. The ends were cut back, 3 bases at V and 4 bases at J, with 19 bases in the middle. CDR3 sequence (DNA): TGTGCCAGCAGTTTGGGAAGCCGCTCCACCCATTACGAGCAGTACTTC. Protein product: CASSLGSRSTHYEQYF.

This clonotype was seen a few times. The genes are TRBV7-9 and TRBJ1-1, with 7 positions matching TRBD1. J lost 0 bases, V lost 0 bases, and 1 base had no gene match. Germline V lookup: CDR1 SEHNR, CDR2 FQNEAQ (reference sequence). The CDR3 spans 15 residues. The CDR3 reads CASSLATGMNTEAFF. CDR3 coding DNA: TGTGCCAGCAGCTTAGCGACAGGGATGAACACTGAAGCTTTCTTT.

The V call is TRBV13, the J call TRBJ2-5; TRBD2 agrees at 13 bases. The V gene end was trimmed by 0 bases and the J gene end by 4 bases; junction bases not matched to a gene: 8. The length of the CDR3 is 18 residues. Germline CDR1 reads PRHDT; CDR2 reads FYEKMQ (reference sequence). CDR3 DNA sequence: TGTGCCAGCAGCTTAGGTGGACTAGCGGGAGAAGACGGAGAGACCCAGTACTTC. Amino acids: CASSLGGLAGEDGETQYF. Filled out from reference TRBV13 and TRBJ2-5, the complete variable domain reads AAGVIQSPRHLIKEKRETATLKCYPIPRHDTVYWYQQGPGQDPQFLISFYEKMQSDKGSIPDRFSAQQFSDYHSELNMSSLELGDSALYFCASSLGGLAGEDGETQYFGPGTRLLVL.

Written as DNA, the CDR3 is TGCAGTGCCGCCCGGGGGGATGAGCAGTTCTTC. Translating it yields CSAARGDEQFF. The chain recombines TRBV20-1 with TRBJ2-1; the match to TRBD2 covers 7 bases. The germline gives CDR1 DFQATT, CDR2 SNEGSKA (reference sequence). Germline trimming cut 6 bases from V and 8 bases from J; bases unmatched to any gene: 4. The CDR3 is made up of 11 amino acids.

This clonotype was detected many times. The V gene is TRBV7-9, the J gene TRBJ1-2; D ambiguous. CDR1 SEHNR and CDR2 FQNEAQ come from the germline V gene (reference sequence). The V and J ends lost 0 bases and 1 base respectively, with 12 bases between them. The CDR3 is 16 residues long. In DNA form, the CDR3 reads TGTGCCAGCAGCTTAGCGGCCCGGGAACTTAACTATGGCTACACCTTC. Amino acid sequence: CASSLAARELNYGYTF.